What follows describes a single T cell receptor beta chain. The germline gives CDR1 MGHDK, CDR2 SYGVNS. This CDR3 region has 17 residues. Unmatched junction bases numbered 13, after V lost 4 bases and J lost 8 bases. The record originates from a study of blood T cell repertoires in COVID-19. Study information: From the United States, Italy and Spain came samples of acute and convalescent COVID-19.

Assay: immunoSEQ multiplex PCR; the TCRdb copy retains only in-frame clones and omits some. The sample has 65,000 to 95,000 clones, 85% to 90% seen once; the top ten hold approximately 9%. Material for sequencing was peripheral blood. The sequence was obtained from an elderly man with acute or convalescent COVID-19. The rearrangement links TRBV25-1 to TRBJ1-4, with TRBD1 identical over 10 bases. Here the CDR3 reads CASSVDRGLAGMEKLFF. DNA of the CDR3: TGTGCCAGCAGTGTCGACAGGGGGCTCGCCGGCATGGAAAAACTGTTTTTT.